This T cell receptor (beta chain) was recorded in a study of blood T cell repertoires in COVID-19. As for the study in general: Nucleic acid was either cDNA or gDNA, and it came from T cells, B-cell-depleted T cells, or PBMCs.

TCRdb's table, derived via immunoSEQ multiplex PCR, lists solely in-frame clones and lacks some. The sample includes approximately 140,000 clones, 70% to 90% seen only once; the top ten take around 8%. The V end lost 0 bases, the J end lost 4 bases, and 18 bases lay between the germline ends. The CDR3 consists of 17 residues. The germline CDR1 and CDR2 sequences are LGHNA and YNFKEQ. The rearrangement uses TRBV4-2 and TRBJ1-2; D gene ambiguous. The source material was peripheral blood. The sequence was collected from a woman aged 60-75 years with COVID-19, enrolled during active disease. The CDR3 DNA follows: TGTGCCAGCAGCCAAGATAGCCAAGGCAAAACCACCTATGGCTACACCTTC. This gives the protein CASSQDSQGKTTYGYTF.